This TCR beta chain was identified in a study of metastatic and nonmetastatic thyroid tumors. The study, taken as a whole, reports: Benign nodules reportedly had significantly lower TCR beta diversity than malignant thyroid tumors in blood and tumor.

This clone showed up just a few times. Its antigen is not identified. TCRdb re-analyzed the PCR reads through MiXCR. The table includes tens of thousands of clones, about a sixth detected once. Germline V gives CDR1 MNHEY, CDR2 SVGAGI. The length of the CDR3 is 13 residues. V lost 4 bases to trimming and J lost 1 base, with 7 bases between them. Until they underwent thyroid surgery, no patient had received any treatment. The V and J genes are TRBV6-5 and TRBJ1-1; D uncertain. This TCR was sampled from a female donor with papillary thyroid cancer or a benign thyroid nodule (not recorded which). Some clones in this sample may be carry-over from other donors' samples. The sample comprised tumor tissue. The CDR3: CASSLQRNTEAFF. In DNA form, the CDR3 reads TGTGCCAGCAGTTTACAGAGGAACACTGAAGCTTTCTTT.